This TCR beta chain emerged from a study of blood T cell repertoires in COVID-19. Background on the study: Some COVID-19 samples were acute and others convalescent; all came from the United States, Italy and Spain.

CDR3 length equals 17 residues. Germline V gives CDR1 KGHSH, CDR2 LQKENI. Trimming stripped 3 bases from V and 1 base from J, with 18 bases between. Authors' analysis steps: Researchers report that nucleated cell counts were estimated from reference gene primer amplification. Generated by immunoSEQ multiplex PCR, the TCRdb table keeps only in-frame clones and is missing some. The DNA was the basis for D and trimming; V, J and clone size are from that table. The table shows approximately 35,000 clones, with 65% to 90% occurring only once. Specimen: peripheral blood. The receptor's source is a man between 60 and 75 years old with active COVID-19. The genes are TRBV18 and TRBJ2-5, with a possible D match to TRBD2 (5 bases). CDR3 amino acids: CASSPLGGPMGQETQYF. The CDR3 DNA sequence: TGTGCCAGCTCACCCCTAGGCGGGCCGATGGGCCAAGAGACCCAGTACTTC.